Presented here are 15 T cell receptor beta chains from one specimen sequenced in a study of blood T cell repertoires in COVID-19. Profiled with immunoSEQ multiplex PCR; TCRdb holds only in-frame clones, not every one. Of 310,000 or so clones in the sample, around 90% were seen once. Sequenced: peripheral blood. These receptors came from a man aged 45-65 years with active or convalescent COVID-19.

The chain has TRBV2 and TRBJ2-1; 10 bases map to TRBD2. V lost 5 bases and J lost 16; bases outside the gene matches: 5. Germline V gives CDR1 SNHLY, CDR2 FYNNEI. The length of the CDR3 is 11 residues. The CDR3 here is CASSLGLASFF. The CDR3 region has the DNA TGTGCCAGCAGTTTGGGACTAGCGAGCTTCTTC.

The CDR3 reads CASSYSKGVYGYTF. The CDR3 DNA follows: TGTGCCAGCAGTTACTCGAAGGGGGTCTATGGCTACACCTTC. This chain joins TRBV6-5 and TRBJ1-2, with D tentatively TRBD1 (6 bases). The length of the CDR3 is 14 residues. Trimming removed 0 bases from V and 4 bases from J, with 9 bases in between. The germline V gene encodes CDR1 MNHEY and CDR2 SVGAGI.

The chain carries TRBV6-5 and TRBJ1-3, with D possibly TRBD1 on 5 matching bases. Trimming removed 6 bases from V and 5 bases from J, with 17 bases in between. The CDR3 loop spans 15 amino acids. Germline CDR1 reads MNHEY; CDR2 reads SVGAGI. Here the CDR3 reads CASRAGFLFRNTIYF. CDR3 nucleotides: TGTGCCAGCAGGGCAGGGTTTTTATTCAGAAACACCATATATTTT.

V is TRBV28 and J is TRBJ2-3; D possibly corresponds to TRBD2 (6 bases). The V end was cut by 2 bases, the J end by 7 bases, with 19 bases between. This CDR3 has 16 residues. The germline V gene has CDR1 MDHEN and CDR2 SYDVKM. The CDR3 loop is CASSLPQGRAGNTQYF. The CDR3 DNA reads TGTGCCAGCAGTTTACCCCAGGGCCGCGCGGGAAATACGCAGTATTTT.

The chain is built from TRBV2 and TRBJ1-5; no reliable D call. V lost 1 base and J 6 bases, leaving 7 bases between the germline ends. The CDR3 loop spans 13 amino acids. Germline V gives CDR1 SNHLY, CDR2 FYNNEI. The CDR3: CASSEGEAQPQHF. The CDR3 nucleotides are TGTGCCAGCAGTGAAGGAGAGGCTCAGCCCCAGCATTTT.

V and J are TRBV19 and TRBJ1-5; D possibly corresponds to TRBD1 (5 bases). The CDR3 contains 14 residues. The germline V and J ends were trimmed by 7 bases and 6 bases, with 16 bases remaining between them. Germline lookup yields CDR1 LNHDA and CDR2 SQIVND (reference sequence). DNA of the CDR3: TGTGCCAGTAATACTCAGCGGGGGGGTCAGCCCCAGCATTTT. The encoded protein is CASNTQRGGQPQHF.

The chain couples TRBV18 to TRBJ1-2; a possible D gene is TRBD1 (5 bases). The V end was cut by 1 base, the J end by 4 bases, with 13 bases between. This CDR3 has 15 amino acids. The germline V gene has CDR1 KGHSH and CDR2 LQKENI. The CDR3 loop reads CASSPQRGSGYGYTF. DNA of the CDR3: TGTGCCAGCTCACCACAAAGGGGATCGGGCTATGGCTACACCTTC.

V usage is TRBV4-3 and J usage is TRBJ2-1; 11 bases line up with TRBD2. The CDR3 spans 18 residues. Germline CDR1 reads LGHNA; CDR2 reads YSLEER. With 3 bases clipped from V and 0 bases from J, the junction kept 7 bases outside the gene matches. The CDR3 protein is CASSHGLAGGPSYNEQFF. In nucleotides, the CDR3 is TGCGCCAGCAGCCATGGGCTAGCGGGGGGACCCTCCTACAATGAGCAGTTCTTC.

CDR3 coding DNA: TGTGCCAGCAGTTTGAAGGGACAGGGGATTCAGCCCCAGCATTTT. This gives the protein CASSLKGQGIQPQHF. This chain connects TRBV27 to TRBJ1-5; TRBD1 aligns across 10 bases. The V and J ends lost 3 bases and 6 bases, in that order; junction bases with no gene match: 5. The CDR3 consists of 15 residues. The germline V gene has CDR1 MNHEY and CDR2 SMNVEV (reference sequence).

This clone was seen only once. The chain is built from TRBV28 and TRBJ1-1; TRBD1 aligns across 12 bases. The CDR3 length is 18 residues. The germline V gene encodes CDR1 MDHEN and CDR2 SYDVKM. The V segment lost 5 bases and the J segment 5 bases; nucleotides outside the gene matches: 15. The CDR3 sequence: CASSILTGTGGTGTEAFF. The CDR3 DNA sequence: TGTGCCAGCAGTATCCTAACCGGGACAGGGGGCACGGGGACTGAAGCTTTCTTT.

This rearrangement joins TRBV4-3 to TRBJ1-2; no definite D call. V lost 0 bases and J 7 bases, leaving 15 bases between the germline ends. This CDR3 has 15 residues. Per germline, CDR1 LGHNA and CDR2 YSLEER. The CDR3 DNA sequence: TGCGCCAGCAGCCAAGATCGGGAAGGGCGGGGTGGCTACACCTTC. This sequence encodes CASSQDREGRGGYTF.

The chain is built from TRBV5-1 and TRBJ2-3, with a possible D match to TRBD1 (6 bases). CDR3 length: 15 amino acids. The V gene lost 1 base and the J gene lost 1 base, with 10 bases spanning the gap. CDR1 and CDR2 from the germline V gene are SGHRS and YFSETQ. CDR3 residues: CASSLFPGGTDTQYF. The CDR3 DNA sequence: TGCGCCAGCAGCTTGTTCCCAGGGGGCACAGATACGCAGTATTTT.

The gene calls are TRBV30 and TRBJ2-1; D is perhaps TRBD2 (6 bases). The CDR3 covers 15 residues. Germline CDR1 GTSNPN, CDR2 SVGIG (reference sequence). The V and J ends lost 0 bases and 2 bases respectively, with 11 bases between them. For the CDR3, the DNA is TGTGCCTGGAGTGTAGGTAGCGGTACCTACAATGAGCAGTTCTTC. Its translation is CAWSVGSGTYNEQFF.

In this sample, this clone turned up once. The chain links TRBV7-3 to TRBJ2-2, with TRBD1 identical over 11 bases. From germline, CDR1 is SGHTA and CDR2 FQGTGA. Trimming at V came to 5 bases and at J to 5 bases, leaving 4 bases not matched to a gene. CDR3 length equals 15 residues. The CDR3 loop is CASSPGTGGTGELFF. As DNA, the CDR3 is TGTGCCAGCAGCCCAGGGACAGGGGGAACCGGGGAGCTGTTTTTT. Variable domain in full (rest from reference TRBV7-3 and TRBJ2-2): GAGVSQTPSNKVTEKGKYVELRCDPISGHTALYWYRQSLGQGPEFLIYFQGTGAADDSGLPNDRFFAVRPEGSVSTLKIQRTERGDSAVYLCASSPGTGGTGELFFGEGSRLTVL.

On this clone itself: This CDR3 is also generated by other DNA sequences in the sample. J is TRBJ2-1 and V is TRBV28; TRBD2 matches at 11 bases. Germline CDR1 MDHEN, CDR2 SYDVKM. CDR3 size: 16 residues. The V segment lost 2 bases and the J segment 0 bases; nucleotides outside the gene matches: 0. In nucleotides, the CDR3 is TGTGCCAGCAGTTTAACTAGCGGGAGCTCCTACAATGAGCAGTTCTTC. Amino acids: CASSLTSGSSYNEQFF.